This T cell receptor beta chain was recovered during a study of identical twins. TCRdb ran MiXCR on the 5' RACE reads and lists one entry per CDR3 protein. The table includes roughly 770,000 distinct CDR3 sequences, about 20% detected once. This clonotype appeared a few times. After removal of 5 bases from V and 9 bases from J, the junction contained 17 bases not matched to a gene. There are 17 residues in the CDR3. Germline values: CDR1 MDHEN, CDR2 SYDVKM. These data were also filed under a second study, of T cells expressing NK-cell markers. That publication notes: Top CD8+ clonotypes included the dominant CD3+CD56+NKG2C+ clonotypes in 6 or 7 donors. In a handful of donors, these clonotypes also led the CD3+CD56-NKG2C+ fraction. Clones of NKG2C+ T cells that had expanded were of unclear HCMV specificity.

The rearrangement joins TRBV28 to TRBJ2-1; 9 bases are a match to TRBD2. This TCR derives from a woman aged 18-29 years in good health. Sequences were obtained from PBMCs. The CDR3 here is CASSPSSGLAWISEQFF. CDR3 DNA: TGTGCCAGCAGTCCTTCCTCGGGACTAGCCTGGATCAGTGAGCAGTTCTTC.